The source of this TCR beta chain is a study of blood T cell repertoires in COVID-19 (dated by TCRdb to 2020 to 2022). With respect to the entire study: The collaborator samples originated in the United States, Italy and Spain and spanned the acute and convalescent phases of COVID-19. The material from the prospective study consisted of cDNA or gDNA derived from T cells, B-cell-depleted T cells, or PBMCs. Deeply sampled blood TCRbeta repertoires from subjects exposed to, actively infected with, or recovered from COVID-19 were included in the dataset. The repertoires were made available in a free public database intended to serve as a resource for research on the immune response to SARS-CoV-2. Samples were obtained from the ongoing ImmuneRACE study (first 160 participants) and from roughly 1,300 subjects provided by 6 global collaborators. Nearly every sample came with metadata listing a de-identified subject ID, COVID-19 status, age in years and sex. Where available, HLA class I and class II types were obtained from metadata supplied by the sample provider rather than from assay-based typing. General study outcomes and caveats: The amount of clinical and demographic metadata varied by source and participant and was provided uncurated.

Collaborating institutions collected whole blood in K2EDTA tubes following their own protocols. For TCRbeta analysis, collaborators shipped samples as frozen whole blood, isolated PBMCs, or DNA extracted from either of those sample types. The CDR3 numbers 18 residues from cysteine through phenylalanine. Kept here is only the CDR3 DNA, which spans 54 bases and is read in frame from base 1. CDR1 and CDR2 are drawn from the germline V gene: KGHSH, LQKENI. In this sample, this clone turned up once. The antigen it binds to is not known. The junction does not match germline at one end; this may be a read error. TCRbeta CDR3 regions were amplified from genomic DNA by means of the immunoSEQ Assay, a bias-controlled multiplex PCR. The original methods were these. Nucleated cell counts per sample were estimated from amplification of reference gene primers within the assay. To quantify the absolute abundance of each unique TCRbeta CDR3 rearrangement, sequence reads were collapsed and filtered. For each sample, productive Simpson clonality was calculated by taking the square root of Simpson's diversity index across productive rearrangements. TCRdb obtained this table from immuneACCESS and retained in-frame rearrangements with V and J assigned. These tables miss some clones; where compared with another copy, unresolved V genes account for less than half of the shortfall, and the remainder is unexplained. The D gene and trimming were derived from the DNA, and the V and J assignments and clone size from that table. This sample comprises 200,000 to 250,000 clones, 88% of them detected only once. The biggest ten clones account for roughly 2.5% of the sample.

The sequencing sample was made of peripheral blood. This sequence originates from an older woman with acute or convalescent COVID-19. The sequence is built from TRBV18 and TRBJ1-2, with the D gene too uncertain to name. The DNA sequence is TGTGCCAGCTTACCAAGGTTGGCCGAGGCAACGCACAACTATGGCTACACCTTC. It translates as CASLPRLAEATHNYGYTF.